These 6 T cell receptor beta chains came from one sample sequenced in a study of cytomegalovirus exposure and HLA in healthy donors. It was with 60 Vbeta and 13 Jbeta primers that the PCR ran. Sequenced by immunoSEQ multiplex PCR; TCRdb stores in-frame clones only, minus some. The sample shows some 120,000 clones, roughly four fifths of them seen only once. The sequencing input was PBMCs. The receptors stem from a woman aged 40-49 years in good health and CMV-seropositive.

This clone was observed a handful of times. The V and J genes are TRBV7-3 and TRBJ2-2; 8 bases map to TRBD1. The V gene's germline CDR1 is SGHTA and CDR2 FQGTGA. Trimming at V came to 3 bases and at J to 4 bases, leaving 4 bases not matched to a gene. The CDR3 covers 15 residues. The CDR3 loop reads CASSFQGATTGELFF. The CDR3, as DNA: TGTGCCAGCAGCTTCCAGGGGGCGACCACCGGGGAGCTGTTTTTT.

The chain links TRBV29-1 to TRBJ1-2; D gene ambiguous. Trimming stripped 3 bases from V and 1 base from J, with 9 bases between. From germline, CDR1 is SQVTM and CDR2 ANQGSEA. CDR3 length: 13 residues. The CDR3 bases are TGCAGCGTTGAGCCCCAGATTAACTATGGCTACACCTTC. As protein: CSVEPQINYGYTF.

This clone was seen a handful of times. The gene calls are TRBV27 and TRBJ2-3; TRBD2 agrees at 11 bases. Trimming removed 4 bases from V and 3 bases from J; junction bases left unmatched: 9. The CDR3 contains 17 residues. CDR1 and CDR2 (germline): MNHEY, SMNVEV (reference sequence). CDR3 region: CASSSLASGRLTDTQYF. The CDR3, as DNA: TGTGCCAGCAGTTCCCTCGCTAGCGGGAGGTTAACAGATACGCAGTATTTT.

V is TRBV13 and J is TRBJ1-1; D gene ambiguous. CDR3 length equals 15 residues. The V gene lost 0 bases and the J gene lost 0 bases, with 8 bases spanning the gap. Per the germline V gene, CDR1 is PRHDT and CDR2 is FYEKMQ (reference sequence). The CDR3 here is CASSLGEQMNTEAFF. DNA for the CDR3: TGTGCCAGCAGCTTAGGGGAACAGATGAACACTGAAGCTTTCTTT.

V gene TRBV27 combines with J gene TRBJ1-1; weak D call: TRBD1 (6 bases). The CDR3 is 13 amino acids. Deletions cut 6 bases from V and 8 bases from J, with 16 bases between. CDR1 and CDR2 (germline): MNHEY, SMNVEV (reference sequence). The CDR3 coding sequence is TGTGCCAGCAGAACACATACCGGGACAGAAGCTTTCTTT. This sequence encodes CASRTHTGTEAFF.

The rearrangement joins TRBV9 to TRBJ2-7; no clear D gene. CDR1 is SGDLS and CDR2 is YYNGEE in the germline V gene. Deletions cut 4 bases from V and 0 bases from J, with 17 bases between. The CDR3 totals 16 residues. CDR3: CASSPKASVGSYEQYF. Written as DNA, the CDR3 is TGTGCCAGCAGCCCAAAGGCGAGCGTAGGCTCCTACGAGCAGTACTTC.